The 15 T cell receptor beta chains below all came from one sample that was sequenced in a study of shared clonotypes between healthy human individuals. Naive CD8 cells comprised CD45RO-negative, CCR7-positively selected cells, excluding terminally differentiated effector memory CD45RA+ cells. The protocol was immunoSEQ multiplex PCR, while the TCRdb copy is restricted to in-frame clones and leaves out a portion. Counted here are around 2,100,000 clones, approximately 94% occurring once; the ten biggest clones make up more than 0.95%. The sample consisted of naive CD8+ T cells sorted from blood. The receptors originated from a man in his late teens or twenties in good health.

The chain is built from TRBV7-6 and TRBJ2-1; D is uncertain. The CDR3 sequence is 14 residues long. The V end lost 5 bases, the J end lost 6 bases, and 14 bases lay between the germline ends. CDR1 SGHVS and CDR2 FNYEAQ come from the germline V gene. CDR3 in DNA: TGTGCCAGCAGCCCATGGACGGCCGGCAATGAGCAGTTCTTC. It encodes CASSPWTAGNEQFF.

This clone was detected once. The chain uses TRBV28 and TRBJ2-7; TRBD1 matches 9 bases. Per the germline V gene, CDR1 is MDHEN and CDR2 is SYDVKM. J lost 5 bases, V lost 6 bases, and 8 bases had no gene match. This CDR3 is built from 14 residues. CDR3 sequence (DNA): TGTGCCAGCAGCGCGCCGGGACAGGGAAACGAGCAGTACTTC. This translates into CASSAPGQGNEQYF.

The J gene is TRBJ2-7, the V gene TRBV14, with 7 bases that match TRBD2. Trimming took 6 bases from V and 3 from J; bases not matched to a gene: 14. The CDR3 sequence is 16 residues long. CDR1 is SGHDN and CDR2 is FVKESK in the germline V gene. CDR3: CASSAFEAGKIYEQYF. CDR3 coding DNA: TGTGCCAGCAGTGCCTTCGAAGCGGGAAAAATCTACGAGCAGTACTTC.

The chain employs TRBV6-1 and TRBJ2-7, with 8 bases matching TRBD1. CDR3 length equals 14 residues. From germline, CDR1 is MNHNS and CDR2 SASEGT. Trimming at V came to 2 bases and at J to 3 bases, leaving 3 bases not matched to a gene. DNA of the CDR3: TGTGCCAGCAGTGAACGGACAGGGTTCTACGAGCAGTACTTC. Amino acid sequence: CASSERTGFYEQYF.

The rearrangement links TRBV9 to TRBJ2-2; 8 nucleotides align to TRBD1. The CDR3 is 14 amino acids. CDR1 and CDR2 (germline): SGDLS, YYNGEE. After removal of 3 bases from V and 6 bases from J, the junction contained 4 bases not matched to a gene. CDR3 protein: CASSGWTGSGELFF. DNA for the CDR3: TGTGCCAGCAGCGGCTGGACAGGGTCCGGGGAGCTGTTTTTT.

V is TRBV6-1 and J is TRBJ2-5, with D perhaps TRBD1 or TRBD2 (5 bases each). Per the germline V gene, CDR1 is MNHNS and CDR2 is SASEGT. The CDR3 is 13 residues long. V lost 6 bases and J 2 bases, leaving 10 bases between the germline ends. CDR3 protein: CASSRDHQETQYF. For the CDR3, the DNA is TGTGCCAGCAGCCGGGACCATCAAGAGACCCAGTACTTC.

The chain employs TRBV6-4 and TRBJ2-7; the D gene could be TRBD1 or TRBD2 (5 bases each). Trimming took off 7 bases at V and 2 bases at J, with 15 bases between the two ends. The CDR3 extends over 14 amino acids. Germline V CDR1 and CDR2: MRHNA, SNTAGT. The CDR3 loop reads CASMRRGLPYEQYF. The CDR3, as DNA: TGTGCCAGCATGCGACGGGGCCTCCCCTACGAGCAGTACTTC.

A remark on this clone: Other DNA sequences of this sample code for an identical CDR3. The chain recombines TRBV5-1 with TRBJ2-5; 7 positions agree with TRBD2. The CDR3 consists of 13 residues. Germline trimming cut 1 base from V and 5 bases from J; bases unmatched to any gene: 2. Germline V CDR1 and CDR2: SGHRS, YFSETQ. CDR3 bases: TGCGCCAGCAGCTTGATTAGCGGGGAGACCCAGTACTTC. Translating it yields CASSLISGETQYF.

This sequence joins TRBV9 and TRBJ2-7, with D perhaps TRBD1 or TRBD2 (5 bases each). Trimming took 0 bases from V and 3 from J, leaving 16 bases between them. Germline V gene lookup returns CDR1 SGDLS and CDR2 YYNGEE. The CDR3 runs to 16 residues. CDR3 loop: CASSVGGNSRDYEQYF. Here the CDR3 DNA reads TGTGCCAGCAGCGTAGGGGGCAACTCGAGGGACTACGAGCAGTACTTC.

This clone showed up just once. The chain employs TRBV27 and TRBJ2-1; TRBD2 aligns across 14 bases. Trimming at V came to 6 bases and at J to 7 bases, leaving 8 bases not matched to a gene. Germline CDR1 and CDR2: MNHEY and SMNVEV (reference sequence). This CDR3 spans 16 amino acids. The CDR3 spells CASRPGLAGGFNEQFF. Written as DNA, the CDR3 is TGTGCCAGCAGGCCCGGACTAGCGGGGGGCTTTAATGAGCAGTTCTTC.

This clone was detected once. The gene calls are TRBV5-6 and TRBJ1-2, with a tentative D call TRBD1 (6 bases). CDR3 length: 15 residues. Germline CDR1 reads SGHDT; CDR2 reads YYEEEE. V lost 4 bases to trimming and J lost 1 base, with 14 bases between them. CDR3 residues: CASSAGDTLNYGYTF. CDR3 coding DNA: TGTGCCAGCAGCGCTGGGGACACACTTAACTATGGCTACACCTTC. The full variable domain, completed using reference TRBV5-6 and TRBJ1-2, is DAGVTQSPTHLIKTRGQQVTLRCSPKSGHDTVSWYQQALGQGPQFIFQYYEEEERQRGNFPDRFSGHQFPNYSSELNVNALLLGDSALYLCASSAGDTLNYGYTFGSGTRLTVV.

This clone was seen a single time. The rearrangement joins TRBV4-1 to TRBJ2-7; no clear D. Trimming removed 0 bases from V and 3 bases from J, with 12 bases in between. Germline V CDR1 and CDR2: MGHRA, YSYEKL. The CDR3 is 15 residues long. This chain's CDR3 is CASSQDYPAFYEQYF. CDR3 nucleotide sequence: TGCGCCAGCAGCCAAGATTATCCTGCATTCTACGAGCAGTACTTC.

The rearrangement uses TRBV10-3 and TRBJ2-7; 7 bases are shared with TRBD1. The CDR3 contains 16 residues. After removal of 4 bases from V and 1 base from J, the junction contained 10 bases not matched to a gene. In germline, CDR1 is ENHRY, CDR2 SYGVKD. CDR3 in DNA: TGTGCCATCAGTGGGGGACAGTTTTCCCCATCCTACGAGCAGTACTTC. Translation gives CAISGGQFSPSYEQYF.

J is TRBJ2-7 and V is TRBV5-6, with a tentative D call TRBD1 (5 bases). Trimming took 4 bases from V and 6 from J, leaving 14 bases between them. This CDR3 is built from 13 residues. Germline CDR1 reads SGHDT; CDR2 reads YYEEEE. Here the CDR3 DNA reads TGTGCCAGCAGCCGGGTGGGGCCGGTCGAGCAGTACTTC. Amino acid sequence: CASSRVGPVEQYF.

The J gene is TRBJ2-7, the V gene TRBV9, with TRBD2 matching over 7 bases. Losses at the gene ends were 4 bases for V and 3 bases for J; bases not matched to a gene: 7. The CDR3 totals 14 residues. Germline CDR1 and CDR2: SGDLS and YYNGEE. CDR3 bases: TGTGCCAGCAGCCTCGCGGGAGATGGCTACGAGCAGTACTTC. Translation: CASSLAGDGYEQYF.